This T cell receptor (beta chain) was captured in a study of post-analysis software for immune sequencing data. Study-wide context: Patients had relapsing-remitting, secondary progressive or progressive-relapsing multiple sclerosis; some lacked subtype.

Germline CDR1 MGHRA, CDR2 YSYEKL. There are 14 residues in the CDR3. Regarding the study as a whole: The authors found that F measure strongly co-clustered same-batch samples. TRBV5-6, TRBV5-1 and TRBV20-1 belonged to a set of a handful of TRBV segments that were more frequent in patients than controls.

Every TCR beta cDNA library bore unique molecular identifiers. One entry per CDR3 protein, called by TCRdb with MiXCR from the PCR reads. This sample has some 260,000 distinct CDR3 sequences, with 36% found just once. This clonotype was observed a few times. Antigen specificity is unknown. Sequenced input: blood. J is TRBJ2-4 and V is TRBV4-1; D possibly corresponds to TRBD1 (8 bases). The last part of the DNA fits TRBJ2-7 better; the J call may be wrong. The origin of this receptor is a girl under 18 with multiple sclerosis. CDR3 bases: TGCGCCAGCAGCTCCACAGGGGGGGCCTACGAGCAGTACTTC. Protein sequence: CASSSTGGAYEQYF.